Listed below are T cell receptor beta chains from one sample, sequenced in a study of cytomegalovirus exposure and HLA in healthy donors. Produced via immunoSEQ multiplex PCR; TCRdb's table is partial and in-frame only. The sample has roughly 190,000 clones, roughly 8.7% seen once. The sequencing sample was made of PBMCs. Receptor source: a woman aged 30 to 39 in good health and CMV-seropositive. Each CDR3 is given with its conserved first and last residue. A D gene is named only where the DNA matches it firmly. For some rows the clone size is stated as once, few or many, or as a class when expanded; others skip it.

NA	NA	TRBJ2-3	TRBV7-2	TGTGCCAGCAGCTGGGGCGGGATTCTCTCCCGGACAGATACGCAGTATTTT	CASSWGGILSRTDTQYF
few	NA	TRBJ2-2	TRBV19	TGTGCCAGTAGTATAAGACAGGTCACCGGGGAGCTGTTTTTT	CASSIRQVTGELFF
few	TRBD1	TRBJ1-2	TRBV2	TGTGCCAGCAGGGGGGACAGTACGGTCTATGGCTACACCTTC	CASRGDSTVYGYTF
many	NA	TRBJ1-1	TRBV4-2	TGTGCCAGCAGCCTGGGACAGAACACTGAAGCTTTCTTT	CASSLGQNTEAFF
NA	NA	TRBJ1-2	TRBV6-1	TGTGCCAGCAGTGAAACAGGGCGCCCCCCTAGCTACACCTTC	CASSETGRPPSYTF
NA	TRBD2	TRBJ2-5	TRBV10-3	TGTGCCATCAGCCGCACTAGCGCCCAAGAGACCCAGTACTTC	CAISRTSAQETQYF
NA	TRBD1	TRBJ1-4	TRBV14	TGTGCCAGCAGCGTTCCAGGGGGCACTAATGAAAAACTGTTTTTT	CASSVPGGTNEKLFF
NA	NA	TRBJ1-2	TRBV11-2	TGTGCCAGCAGCTTAGCAGGGGCAGGGGTCGTTAACTATGGCTACACCTTC	CASSLAGAGVVNYGYTF
NA	NA	TRBJ2-2	TRBV20-1	TGCAGTGCTCTCTCCAGCGGGGAGCTGTTTTTT	CSALSSGELFF
few	NA	TRBJ2-7	TRBV7-2	TGTGCCAGCAGTTTAACCGGGACTTCTTCCTACGAGCAGTACTTC	CASSLTGTSSYEQYF
few	NA	TRBJ1-5	TRBV5-1	TGCGCCAGCACCGGCGGGAGGGGAGACCAGCCCCAGCATTTT	CASTGGRGDQPQHF
NA	NA	TRBJ2-1	TRBV5-1	TGCGCCAGCATCCGGGACTCGGGGGACGATGAGCAGTTCTTC	CASIRDSGDDEQFF
NA	NA	TRBJ1-2	TRBV19	TGTGCCAGTAGTATGTCGACATCTGGCTACACCTTC	CASSMSTSGYTF
NA	TRBD1	TRBJ1-2	TRBV19	TGTGCCAGTAGGCAAAGACCCGGGACAGGGAATGGCTACACCTTC	CASRQRPGTGNGYTF
few	TRBD1	TRBJ2-7	TRBV7-2	TGTGCCAGCAGTCTTTCCGGGACAGGCATCTACGAGCAGTACTTC	CASSLSGTGIYEQYF
few	NA	TRBJ2-7	TRBV11-2	TGTGCCAGCAGTTATCGGACAGATCCTTCCTACGAGCAGTACTTC	CASSYRTDPSYEQYF
few	NA	TRBJ2-5	TRBV19	TGTGCCAGTAGTATCCCGGGGCAGGGGGGTGAGACCCAGTACTTC	CASSIPGQGGETQYF
few	TRBD1	TRBJ1-4	TRBV6-6	TGTGCCAGCAGTACACCTACAGGGGCCGAAAAACTGTTTTTT	CASSTPTGAEKLFF
NA	TRBD2	TRBJ2-1	TRBV5-6	TGTGCCAGCAGCTTGGGGATAGCGGGTGAGCAGTTCTTC	CASSLGIAGEQFF
NA	TRBD2	TRBJ2-1	TRBV7-2	TGTGCCAGCAGCTTTAGCGGGAGGGCGGATGAGCAGTTCTTC	CASSFSGRADEQFF
few	TRBD2	TRBJ2-7	TRBV13	TGTGCCAGCACCAAGGGGACTAGCGATCCCTACGAGCAGTACTTC	CASTKGTSDPYEQYF
NA	NA	TRBJ2-4	TRBV11-2	TGTGCCAGCAGCTTCGGCGGGTTAGCCTACGCCAAAAACATTCAGTACTTC	CASSFGGLAYAKNIQYF
few	TRBD1	TRBJ1-5	TRBV27	TGTGCCAGCAGTCCATACAGGGGTGGACAGCCCCAGCATTTT	CASSPYRGGQPQHF
NA	NA	TRBJ2-3	TRBV15	TGTGCCACCAGTTGGGGCGGCCCAGATACGCAGTATTTT	CATSWGGPDTQYF
NA	TRBD2	TRBJ2-7	TRBV27	TGTGCCAGTTGGGGAGGGGTCCCTTCCTACGAGCAGTACTTC	CASWGGVPSYEQYF
few	TRBD1	TRBJ2-2	TRBV27	TGTGCCAGCAGTGGGGGGACAGGGTATGCCGGGGAGCTGTTTTTT	CASSGGTGYAGELFF